What follows describes a single T cell receptor (beta chain). The data originate from a study of blood T cell repertoires in COVID-19. Study-level background: Italy, Spain and the United States were the sources of the convalescent and acute COVID-19 samples. Nucleic acid was either cDNA or gDNA, and it came from T cells, B-cell-depleted T cells, or PBMCs.

In the authors' workflow: Reference gene primer amplification in the assay estimated nucleated cell counts. Some clones are missing from TCRdb's copy, which holds only in-frame ones; the method was immunoSEQ multiplex PCR. V, J and clone size reflect that table, while D and trimming were determined from the DNA. The repertoire holds roughly 410,000 clones, with 87% as singletons. V shed 3 bases and J 4 bases; nucleotides not matched to a gene: 7. The CDR3 totals 15 residues. The germline gives CDR1 LGHNT, CDR2 FRNRAP. The clonotype was recovered from a woman aged 55-69 years with COVID-19, enrolled during active disease. The rearrangement uses TRBV12-5 and TRBJ1-2, with 8 bases lining up with TRBD1. The sequenced material came from peripheral blood. CDR3 protein: CASGLSGGLSYGYTF. The CDR3 region has the DNA TGTGCTAGTGGTTTATCAGGGGGCTTGAGCTATGGCTACACCTTC.